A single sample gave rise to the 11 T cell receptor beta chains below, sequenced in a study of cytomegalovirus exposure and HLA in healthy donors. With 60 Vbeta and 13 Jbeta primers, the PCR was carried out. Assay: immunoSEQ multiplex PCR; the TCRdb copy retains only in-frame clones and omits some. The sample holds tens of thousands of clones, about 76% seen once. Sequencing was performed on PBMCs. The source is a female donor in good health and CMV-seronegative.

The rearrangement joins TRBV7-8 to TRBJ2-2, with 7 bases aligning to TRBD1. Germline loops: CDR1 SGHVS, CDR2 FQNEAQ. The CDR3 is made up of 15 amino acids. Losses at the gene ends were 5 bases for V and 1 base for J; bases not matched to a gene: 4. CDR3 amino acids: CASSAGTVNTGELFF. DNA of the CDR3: TGTGCCAGCAGCGCCGGGACAGTGAACACCGGGGAGCTGTTTTTT.

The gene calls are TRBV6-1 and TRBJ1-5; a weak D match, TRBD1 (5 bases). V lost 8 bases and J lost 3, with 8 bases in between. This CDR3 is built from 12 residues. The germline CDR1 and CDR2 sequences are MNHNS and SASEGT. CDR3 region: CASRQINQPQHF. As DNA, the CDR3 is TGTGCCAGCCGACAGATCAATCAGCCCCAGCATTTT.

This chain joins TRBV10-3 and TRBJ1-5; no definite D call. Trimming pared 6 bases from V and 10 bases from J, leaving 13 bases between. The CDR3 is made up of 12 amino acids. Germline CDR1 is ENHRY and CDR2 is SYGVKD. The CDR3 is CAIRGSGGPQHF. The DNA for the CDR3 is TGTGCCATCAGGGGGTCAGGAGGTCCCCAGCATTTT.

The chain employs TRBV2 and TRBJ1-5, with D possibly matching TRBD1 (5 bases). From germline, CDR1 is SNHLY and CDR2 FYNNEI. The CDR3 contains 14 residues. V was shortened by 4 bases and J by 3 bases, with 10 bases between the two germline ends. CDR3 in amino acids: CASSGWGNNQPQHF. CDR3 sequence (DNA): TGTGCCAGCAGTGGTTGGGGCAACAATCAGCCCCAGCATTTT.

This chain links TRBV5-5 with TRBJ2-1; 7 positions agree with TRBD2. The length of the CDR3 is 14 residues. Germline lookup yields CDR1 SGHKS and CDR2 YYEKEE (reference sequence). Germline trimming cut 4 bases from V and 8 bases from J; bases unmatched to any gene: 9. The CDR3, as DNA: TGTGCCAGCAGCGCCTGGGGGGGTAGGGATGAGCAGTTCTTC. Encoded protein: CASSAWGGRDEQFF.

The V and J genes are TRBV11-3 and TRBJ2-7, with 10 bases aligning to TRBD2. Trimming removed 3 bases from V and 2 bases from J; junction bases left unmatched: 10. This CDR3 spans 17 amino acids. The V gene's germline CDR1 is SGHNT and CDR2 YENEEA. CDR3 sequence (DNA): TGTGCCAGCAGCTTTAGAGCCGGACTAGCGGATACCTACGAGCAGTACTTC. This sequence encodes CASSFRAGLADTYEQYF. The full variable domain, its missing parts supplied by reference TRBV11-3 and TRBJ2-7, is EAGVVQSPRYKIIEKKQPVAFWCNPISGHNTLYWYLQNLGQGPELLIRYENEEAVDDSQLPKDRFSAERLKGVDSTLKIQPAELGDSAVYLCASSFRAGLADTYEQYFGPGTRLTVT.

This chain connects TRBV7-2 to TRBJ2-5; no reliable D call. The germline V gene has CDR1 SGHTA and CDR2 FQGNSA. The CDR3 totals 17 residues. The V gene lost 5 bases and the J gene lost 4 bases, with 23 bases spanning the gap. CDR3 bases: TGTGCCAGCAGCCCCGTTCGTCAGGTATTTAAACGAGAGACCCAGTACTTC. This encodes CASSPVRQVFKRETQYF.

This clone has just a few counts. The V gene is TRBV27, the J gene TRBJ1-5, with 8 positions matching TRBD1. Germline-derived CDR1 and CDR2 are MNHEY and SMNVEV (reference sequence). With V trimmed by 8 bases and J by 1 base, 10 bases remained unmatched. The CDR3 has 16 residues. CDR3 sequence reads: CASRQGTTRSNQPQHF. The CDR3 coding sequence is TGTGCCAGCCGACAGGGGACTACGAGAAGCAATCAGCCCCAGCATTTT.

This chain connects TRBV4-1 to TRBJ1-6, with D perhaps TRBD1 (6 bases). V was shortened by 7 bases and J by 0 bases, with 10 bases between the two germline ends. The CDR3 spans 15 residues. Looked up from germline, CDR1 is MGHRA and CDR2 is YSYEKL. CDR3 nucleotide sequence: TGCGCCAGCAAGGGGGAACTCTCCTATAATTCACCCCTCCACTTT. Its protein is CASKGELSYNSPLHF.

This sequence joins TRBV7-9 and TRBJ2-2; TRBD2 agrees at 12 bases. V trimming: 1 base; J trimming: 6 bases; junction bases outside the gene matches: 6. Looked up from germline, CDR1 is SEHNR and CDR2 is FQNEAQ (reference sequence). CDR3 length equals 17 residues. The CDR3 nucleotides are TGTGCCAGCAGCTTAGGACTAGCGGGGGTCATGGCCGGGGAGCTGTTTTTT. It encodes CASSLGLAGVMAGELFF.

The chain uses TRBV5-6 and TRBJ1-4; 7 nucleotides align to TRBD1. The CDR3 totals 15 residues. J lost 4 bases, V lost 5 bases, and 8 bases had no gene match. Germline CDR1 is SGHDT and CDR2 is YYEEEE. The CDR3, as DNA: TGTGCCAGCAGTCGATACAGGGGACTTAATGAAAAACTGTTTTTT. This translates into CASSRYRGLNEKLFF.